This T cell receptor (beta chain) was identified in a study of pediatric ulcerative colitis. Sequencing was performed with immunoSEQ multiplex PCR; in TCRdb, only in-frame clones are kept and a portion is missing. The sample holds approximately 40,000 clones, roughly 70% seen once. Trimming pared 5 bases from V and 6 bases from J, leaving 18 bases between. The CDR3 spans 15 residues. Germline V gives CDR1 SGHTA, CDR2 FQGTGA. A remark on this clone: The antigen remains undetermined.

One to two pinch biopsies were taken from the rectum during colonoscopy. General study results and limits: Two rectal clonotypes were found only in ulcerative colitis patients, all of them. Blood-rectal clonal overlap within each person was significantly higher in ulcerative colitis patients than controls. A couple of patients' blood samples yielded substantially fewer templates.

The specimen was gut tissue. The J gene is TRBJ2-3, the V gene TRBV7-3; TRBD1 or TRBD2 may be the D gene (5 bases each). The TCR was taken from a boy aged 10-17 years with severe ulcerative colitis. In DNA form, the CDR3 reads TGTGCCAGCAGCCCCGGGACCTTTACATCCGATACGCAGTATTTT. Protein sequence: CASSPGTFTSDTQYF.